Listed here are 6 T cell receptor beta chains from one sample, sequenced in a study of technical replicates of blood from a handful of donors. Generated by immunoSEQ multiplex PCR, the TCRdb table keeps only in-frame clones and is missing some. The profile shows about 49,000 clones, 92% of them singletons. Sequenced: PBMCs. The receptor source for this set is a human donor in good health. Some clones in this sample may be carry-over from other donors' samples.

V is TRBV7-8 and J is TRBJ2-2; 10 nucleotides match TRBD2. Germline V gene sequence: CDR1 SGHVS, CDR2 FQNEAQ. The CDR3 extends over 15 amino acids. Germline trimming cut 1 base from V and 7 bases from J; bases unmatched to any gene: 3. The CDR3 coding sequence is TGTGCCAGCAGCTTAGTGTGGACTAGCGGCGGGGAGCTGTTTTTT. The encoded protein is CASSLVWTSGGELFF.

The chain links TRBV7-9 to TRBJ2-7, with 9 bases identical to TRBD2. Germline V gene sequence: CDR1 SEHNR, CDR2 FQNEAQ (reference sequence). V was clipped by 2 bases and J by 2 bases; unmatched bases: 4. This CDR3 has 15 amino acids. The CDR3 DNA reads TGTGCCAGCAGCTTATGGGCTAGCGGGACCTACGAGCAGTACTTC. It codes for CASSLWASGTYEQYF.

The J gene is TRBJ2-2, the V gene TRBV7-3; TRBD2 might be the D (7 bases). The V end was cut by 5 bases, the J end by 4 bases, with 14 bases between. In germline, CDR1 is SGHTA, CDR2 FQGTGA. The CDR3 consists of 15 residues. CDR3 in amino acids: CASSLLAGATGELFF. CDR3 DNA sequence: TGTGCCAGCAGCCTCTTGGCGGGGGCCACCGGGGAGCTGTTTTTT.

The chain joins TRBV2 to TRBJ1-5; weak D call: TRBD1 (5 bases). This CDR3 is built from 15 residues. In germline, CDR1 is SNHLY, CDR2 FYNNEI. Trimming cost V 2 bases and J 1 base, with 9 bases left between them. CDR3 in amino acids: CASSEQGASNQPQHF. The CDR3 DNA sequence: TGTGCCAGCAGTGAACAGGGTGCGAGCAATCAGCCCCAGCATTTT.

This rearrangement joins TRBV4-2 to TRBJ1-2; 11 nucleotides align to TRBD1. The CDR3 consists of 16 residues. CDR1 is LGHNA, CDR2 YNFKEQ, per germline. Germline trimming cut 4 bases from V and 8 bases from J; bases unmatched to any gene: 12. This CDR3 reads CASSRNPGQGGSGYTF. The CDR3 DNA reads as TGTGCCAGCAGCCGAAATCCGGGACAGGGGGGCAGCGGCTACACCTTC.

The J gene is TRBJ2-2, the V gene TRBV2; TRBD1 is a possible D gene (6 bases). Germline V lookup: CDR1 SNHLY, CDR2 FYNNEI. The CDR3 is made up of 13 amino acids. Between the trimmed V and J ends, which lost 7 bases and 6 bases, there was a span of 12 bases. The CDR3 DNA follows: TGTGCCAGCAATCCGGGACATTCCGGGGAGCTGTTTTTT. Translating it yields CASNPGHSGELFF.